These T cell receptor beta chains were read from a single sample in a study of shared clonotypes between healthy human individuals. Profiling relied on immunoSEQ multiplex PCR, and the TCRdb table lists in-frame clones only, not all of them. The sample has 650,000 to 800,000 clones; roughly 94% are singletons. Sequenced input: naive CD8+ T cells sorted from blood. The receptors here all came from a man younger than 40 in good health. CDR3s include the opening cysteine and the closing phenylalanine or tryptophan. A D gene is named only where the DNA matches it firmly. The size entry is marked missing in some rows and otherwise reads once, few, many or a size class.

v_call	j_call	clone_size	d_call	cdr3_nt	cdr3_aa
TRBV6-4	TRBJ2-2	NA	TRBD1	TGTGCCAGCAGCAGTCGAGGACAGGGCATCGGGGAGCTGTTTTTT	CASSSRGQGIGELFF
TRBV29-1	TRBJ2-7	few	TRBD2	TGCAGCGTTTTGGTTGCGGGGGACTACGAGCAGTACTTC	CSVLVAGDYEQYF
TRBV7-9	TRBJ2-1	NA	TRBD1	TGTGCCAGCAGCCGGACAGGGCTCCACAATGAGCAGTTCTTC	CASSRTGLHNEQFF
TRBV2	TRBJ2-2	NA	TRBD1	TGTGCCAGCAGTGAATCAGGGGGTGCTTTCGGGGAGCTGTTTTTT	CASSESGGAFGELFF
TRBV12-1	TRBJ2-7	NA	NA	TGTGCCAGCACCTTTACGGAGGACCCAACACCGCAGTACTTC	CASTFTEDPTPQYF
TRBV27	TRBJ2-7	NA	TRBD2	TGTGCCAGCAGTTTAAATCGGGCGGGAGAGGGCGAGCAGTACTTC	CASSLNRAGEGEQYF
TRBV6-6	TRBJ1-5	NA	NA	TGTGCCAGCATGGGGGCAGGCAATCAGCCCCAGCATTTT	CASMGAGNQPQHF
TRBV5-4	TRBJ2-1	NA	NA	TGTGCCAGCAGCGTCGACAGGAATGAGCAGTTCTTC	CASSVDRNEQFF
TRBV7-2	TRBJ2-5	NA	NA	TGTGCCAGCAGCTTAGCCCCCGTTGCAGCCCAGTACTTC	CASSLAPVAAQYF
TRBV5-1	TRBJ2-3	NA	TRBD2	TGCGCCAGCAGCAAGGGACTAGCGGATGTGGATACGCAGTATTTT	CASSKGLADVDTQYF